Listed here are 20 T cell receptor beta chains from one sample, sequenced in a study of T-cell memory formation after mild COVID-19. TCRdb reprocessed the 5' RACE reads via MiXCR and lists one record per CDR3 protein. The sample lists under 600,000 distinct CDR3 sequences; less than 25% were seen once. Sequenced: PBMCs or a T cell subset sorted from them (not recorded which). These receptor sequences come from an adult woman who had mild COVID-19 (a few samples of this study predate the infection). Cell type and time point are not known.

This rearrangement joins TRBV11-2 to TRBJ2-5, with 9 positions matching TRBD1. The germline V gene has CDR1 SGHAT and CDR2 FQNNGV. Trimming took 1 base from V and 5 from J; bases not matched to a gene: 11. The length of the CDR3 is 17 residues. The CDR3 nucleotides are TGTGCCAGCAGCTTAGCCCCTCCTCGGACAGGGGCGGAGACCCAGTACTTC. It is translated as CASSLAPPRTGAETQYF.

The chain couples TRBV10-3 to TRBJ2-5; D unresolved. CDR3 length: 14 amino acids. Trimming took off 0 bases at V and 2 bases at J, with 7 bases between the two ends. Per germline, CDR1 ENHRY and CDR2 SYGVKD. This CDR3 is CAISESKGQETQYF. CDR3 in DNA: TGTGCCATCAGTGAGTCGAAGGGACAAGAGACCCAGTACTTC.

The chain recombines TRBV11-3 with TRBJ2-7, with D possibly matching TRBD2 (5 bases). The germline CDR1 and CDR2 sequences are SGHNT and YENEEA. Trimming stripped 5 bases from V and 4 bases from J, with 9 bases between. The CDR3 spans 12 residues. This CDR3 reads CASSTDYYEQYF. The CDR3 DNA reads as TGTGCCAGCAGCACTGACTATTACGAGCAGTACTTC.

This clonotype was counted only a few times. The chain carries TRBV14 and TRBJ1-1; no clear D. The germline gives CDR1 SGHDN, CDR2 FVKESK. With 8 bases removed from V and 1 base from J, the gap between germline ends came to 14 bases. The CDR3 loop spans 14 amino acids. The CDR3 DNA is TGTGCCAGCCGCCCCACGCTAGCGAACACTGAAGCTTTCTTT. It yields the protein CASRPTLANTEAFF.

The chain employs TRBV5-1 and TRBJ2-6; D is perhaps TRBD1 or TRBD2 (6 bases each). CDR1 and CDR2 from the germline V gene are SGHRS and YFSETQ. The CDR3 consists of 17 residues. The V end was cut by 1 base, the J end by 2 bases, with 13 bases between. The CDR3 loop reads CASSLSPGATGANVLTF. Here the CDR3 DNA reads TGCGCCAGCAGCTTGTCTCCGGGGGCAACTGGGGCCAACGTCCTGACTTTC.

The J gene is TRBJ2-7, the V gene TRBV2, with a weak D call TRBD1 (7 bases). Germline V gives CDR1 SNHLY, CDR2 FYNNEI. The CDR3 consists of 14 residues. V shed 4 bases and J shed 2 bases, with 12 bases lying between them. CDR3 DNA: TGTGCCAGCAGTGGGGGCAGGGGGGCCTACGAGCAGTACTTC. This encodes CASSGGRGAYEQYF.

V gene TRBV5-1 combines with J gene TRBJ1-4; 7 nucleotides agree with TRBD1. Germline-derived CDR1 and CDR2 are SGHRS and YFSETQ. With V trimmed by 4 bases and J by 4 bases, 10 bases remained unmatched. This CDR3 is built from 16 residues. CDR3 loop: CASSAEGAPGNEKLFF. The CDR3 bases are TGCGCCAGCAGCGCTGAGGGGGCGCCGGGTAATGAAAAACTGTTTTTT.

This chain joins TRBV12-3 or TRBV12-4 and TRBJ2-3, with D uncertain. This CDR3 is 13 amino acids long. Deletions cut 6 bases from V and 2 bases from J, with 9 bases between. CDR3 coding DNA: TGTGCCAGCAGCCGCGGATTCACAGATACGCAGTATTTT. It translates to CASSRGFTDTQYF.

This clonotype was observed a handful of times. The chain combines TRBV24-1 with TRBJ2-1; maybe TRBD2 (5 bases). Germline V gives CDR1 KGHDR, CDR2 SFDVKD. CDR3 length: 12 amino acids. V lost 7 bases, J lost 7 bases, and 10 bases lay in between. CDR3 sequence (DNA): TGTGCCACCAGACACAAGCGGAATGAGCAGTTCTTC. As protein: CATRHKRNEQFF.

The genes are TRBV20-1 and TRBJ2-1; 13 bases line up with TRBD2. CDR1 DFQATT and CDR2 SNEGSKA come from the germline V gene (reference sequence). Losses at the gene ends were 5 bases for V and 6 bases for J; bases not matched to a gene: 4. The length of the CDR3 is 14 residues. CDR3 DNA sequence: TGCAGTGCTCACGGGACTAGCGGGGCCAATGAGCAGTTCTTC. It is translated as CSAHGTSGANEQFF.

This clonotype showed up just a few times. The rearrangement uses TRBV12-3 or TRBV12-4 and TRBJ1-1; D call uncertain. Trimming stripped 3 bases from V and 1 base from J, with 6 bases between. The CDR3 sequence is 13 residues long. CDR3 nucleotide sequence: TGTGCCAGCAGTTTCCTAACGAACACTGAAGCTTTCTTT. This sequence encodes CASSFLTNTEAFF.

The genes are TRBV24-1 and TRBJ2-2; TRBD1 matches 8 bases. The CDR3 totals 17 residues. Germline V CDR1 and CDR2: KGHDR, SFDVKD. V dropped 4 bases and J dropped 6; count of bases not matched to a gene: 12. The CDR3 DNA follows: TGTGCCACCAGTGAACGAACCGGGACAGGTGGTTCCGGGGAGCTGTTTTTT. Its protein product is CATSERTGTGGSGELFF.

This clonotype has only a few counts. V gene TRBV7-9 combines with J gene TRBJ2-2, with a possible D match to TRBD1 (5 bases). This CDR3 comprises 16 residues. The V gene lost 1 base and the J gene lost 6 bases, with 15 bases spanning the gap. CDR1 SEHNR and CDR2 FQNEAQ come from the germline V gene (reference sequence). As DNA, the CDR3 is TGTGCCAGCAGCTTAGGGGCCCTGGAAGGGGCCGGGGAGCTGTTTTTT. This translates into CASSLGALEGAGELFF.

This clonotype came up a few times. The chain is built from TRBV20-1 and TRBJ2-7; no reliable D call. CDR3 size: 12 residues. Trimming pared 5 bases from V and 2 bases from J, leaving 10 bases between. CDR1 and CDR2 from the germline V gene are DFQATT and SNEGSKA (reference sequence). Here the CDR3 reads CSAGINTYEQYF. DNA for the CDR3: TGCAGTGCTGGGATCAATACCTACGAGCAGTACTTC.

In DNA form, the CDR3 reads TGCAGTGCTAGTGACGACAGGGACCTCTATGGCTACACCTTC. Translation: CSASDDRDLYGYTF. The V call is TRBV20-1, the J call TRBJ1-2; 7 bases fit TRBD1. The ends lost 3 bases at V and 4 bases at J; junction bases unmatched: 8. CDR1 DFQATT and CDR2 SNEGSKA come from the germline V gene (reference sequence). The CDR3 runs 14 residues.

This clonotype was seen a handful of times. The V gene is TRBV28, the J gene TRBJ2-1; 7 bases map to TRBD1. Per germline, CDR1 MDHEN and CDR2 SYDVKM. The CDR3 totals 13 residues. Trimming cost V 11 bases and J 9 bases; bases outside gene matches: 13. For the CDR3, the DNA is TGTGCCTCTCAGGGGGTGGTTTCCGCTGAGCAGTTCTTC. This encodes CASQGVVSAEQFF. Combining the CDR3 with reference TRBV28 and TRBJ2-1 gives the whole variable domain DVKVTQSSRYLVKRTGEKVFLECVQDMDHENMFWYRQDPGLGLRLIYFSYDVKMKEKGDIPEGYSVSREKKERFSLILESASTNQTSMYLCASQGVVSAEQFFGPGTRLTVL.

This clonotype occurred a few times. The chain couples TRBV12-3 or TRBV12-4 to TRBJ2-3, with D hard to call. V lost 5 bases to trimming and J lost 2 bases, with 14 bases between them. This CDR3 spans 15 amino acids. The CDR3 protein is CASSPGPALTDTQYF. The CDR3 coding sequence is TGTGCCAGCAGTCCTGGCCCCGCCCTCACAGATACGCAGTATTTT.

This clonotype has only a few counts. The V call is TRBV6-6, the J call TRBJ2-1; 13 nucleotides agree with TRBD2. CDR3 length: 21 amino acids. The ends lost 2 bases at V and 0 bases at J; junction bases unmatched: 13. Germline V gene sequence: CDR1 MNHNY, CDR2 SVGAGI (reference sequence). CDR3 bases: TGTGCCAGCAGTTACCCGGGACTAGCGGGATGGTCCGGGCGCTCCTACAATGAGCAGTTCTTC. Its protein product is CASSYPGLAGWSGRSYNEQFF.

This sequence joins TRBV3-1 and TRBJ2-1, with 7 bases aligning to TRBD2. The germline V gene has CDR1 LGHDT and CDR2 YNNKEL (reference sequence). V trimming: 4 bases; J trimming: 7 bases; junction bases outside the gene matches: 10. The CDR3 totals 15 residues. The CDR3 nucleotides read TGTGCCAGCAGCCTACGACTGGGAGGGGCGAATGAGCAGTTCTTC. Amino acids: CASSLRLGGANEQFF.

V is TRBV6-2 or TRBV6-3 and J is TRBJ2-2; possibly TRBD2 for D (5 bases). Trimming took 9 bases from V and 4 from J, leaving 12 bases between them. The germline V gene has CDR1 MNHEY and CDR2 SVGEGT. This CDR3 comprises 13 residues. CDR3 coding DNA: TGTGCCAGTGGGAGTTCGGGCACCGGGGAGCTGTTTTTT. Amino acid sequence: CASGSSGTGELFF.